Sequencing of this T cell receptor (beta chain) was carried out in a study of beta chain features in type 1 diabetes. Study-wide results and limits: Relative to healthy donors, patients appeared to have naive, central memory and Treg TCRB repertoires that were more similar. All four CD4+ subsets of Type 1 diabetes patients contained TCRB CDR3s that were moderately but significantly shorter. In type 1 diabetes patients, VDJ junctions had fewer insertions; deletions at these junctions were more frequent.

Germline values: CDR1 SGHTA, CDR2 FQGNSA. V lost 4 bases and J 2 bases, leaving 14 bases between the germline ends. This CDR3 has 16 amino acids. This clone has ten or more counts. Its antigen is as yet unknown. What was sequenced were expressed TCRB transcripts, since all of the isolated RNA had been reverse transcribed. TCRdb's copy holds only in-frame clones and misses some; the assay was immunoSEQ multiplex PCR. Of a few hundred thousand clones listed, over 8.5% are singletons. The sequencing sample was made of central memory CD4+ T cells from blood. This clonotype originated in a man aged 30 to 39 with type 1 diabetes. V and J are TRBV7-2 and TRBJ1-4, with D maybe TRBD1 (6 bases). The CDR3 bases are TGTGCCAGCAGCTCGACTCCGGGACACACTAATGAAAAACTGTTTTTT. It is translated as CASSSTPGHTNEKLFF.